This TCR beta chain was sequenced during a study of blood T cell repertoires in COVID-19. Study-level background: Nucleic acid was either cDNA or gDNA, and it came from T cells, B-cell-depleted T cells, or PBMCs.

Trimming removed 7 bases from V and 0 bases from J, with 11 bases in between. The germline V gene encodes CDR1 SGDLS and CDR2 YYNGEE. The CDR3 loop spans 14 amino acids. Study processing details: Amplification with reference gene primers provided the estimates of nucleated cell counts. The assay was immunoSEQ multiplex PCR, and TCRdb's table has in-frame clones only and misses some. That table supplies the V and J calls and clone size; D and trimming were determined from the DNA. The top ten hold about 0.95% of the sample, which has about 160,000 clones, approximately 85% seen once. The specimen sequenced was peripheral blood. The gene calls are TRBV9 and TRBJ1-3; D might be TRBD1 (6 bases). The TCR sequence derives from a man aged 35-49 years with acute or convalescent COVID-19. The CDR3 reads CASGGHFSGNTIYF. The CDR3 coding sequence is TGTGCCAGCGGGGGACACTTCTCTGGAAACACCATATATTTT.